The 7 T cell receptor beta chains presented below share a single source sample, sequenced in a study of spatial heterogeneity in lung cancer. TCRdb ran MiXCR on the 5' RACE reads and lists one entry per CDR3 protein. Of roughly 70,000 distinct CDR3 sequences in the sample, around 9.3% were seen once. Time point given: blood at routine non-recurrence follow-up after resection. This sample comprised PBMCs, obtained at follow-up. Receptors originate from a female donor with early-stage non-small cell lung cancer.

The V gene is TRBV2, the J gene TRBJ2-1, with 10 positions matching TRBD2. Trimming cost V 5 bases and J 9 bases; bases outside gene matches: 7. Germline V gene lookup returns CDR1 SNHLY and CDR2 FYNNEI. This CDR3 is built from 14 residues. CDR3 DNA sequence: TGTGCCAGCAGTTTCCTAGCGGGAGTTCTTGAGCAGTTCTTC. This encodes CASSFLAGVLEQFF.

The chain is built from TRBV11-2 and TRBJ2-5, with D perhaps matching TRBD2 (6 bases). From germline, CDR1 is SGHAT and CDR2 FQNNGV. The CDR3 consists of 15 residues. Trimming removed 5 bases at V and 5 bases at J, with 18 bases between. CDR3 sequence: CASSRGQGGWETQYF. For the CDR3, the DNA is TGTGCCAGCAGCCGCGGTCAGGGAGGTTGGGAGACCCAGTACTTC.

This clonotype has at least ten counts. This chain uses TRBV28 with TRBJ2-2; 7 bases agree with TRBD1. CDR1 and CDR2 from the germline V gene are MDHEN and SYDVKM. Trimming cost V 5 bases and J 5 bases; bases outside gene matches: 14. The CDR3 consists of 17 residues. The CDR3 sequence: CASSPADEGAGTGELFF. The CDR3 DNA reads as TGTGCCAGCAGTCCCGCGGATGAGGGGGCGGGTACCGGGGAGCTGTTTTTT.

This clonotype has just a few counts. V usage is TRBV10-2 and J usage is TRBJ1-2, with TRBD1 matching 7 bases. CDR3 length: 13 residues. Trimming removed 8 bases from V and 0 bases from J; junction bases left unmatched: 3. CDR1 is WSHSY, CDR2 SAAADI, per germline. The CDR3 DNA sequence: TGCGCCAGCCGGACAGGAGCTAACTATGGCTACACCTTC. Its translation is CASRTGANYGYTF.

This clonotype was recorded at least ten times. This rearrangement joins TRBV3-1 to TRBJ2-7; 11 nucleotides match TRBD2. V gave up 4 bases and J gave up 5 bases; unmatched junction bases: 4. The CDR3 contains 14 residues. Per germline, CDR1 LGHDT and CDR2 YNNKEL (reference sequence). The CDR3 is CASSPSSGRHEQYF. CDR3 in DNA: TGTGCCAGCAGCCCTTCTAGCGGGAGGCACGAGCAGTACTTC.

The genes are TRBV11-2 and TRBJ2-2, with TRBD2 as a possible D gene (6 bases). Between the trimmed V and J ends, which lost 0 bases and 6 bases, there was a span of 17 bases. From germline, CDR1 is SGHAT and CDR2 FQNNGV. The CDR3 covers 17 residues. The CDR3: CASSLDLEGGGAGELFF. DNA for the CDR3: TGTGCCAGCAGCTTAGATCTTGAGGGAGGAGGAGCCGGGGAGCTGTTTTTT.

In its sample, this clonotype was seen many times. The chain carries TRBV2 and TRBJ1-1; TRBD1 is a possible D gene (5 bases). This CDR3 has 11 amino acids. V lost 8 bases and J lost 5, with 9 bases in between. Germline V CDR1 and CDR2: SNHLY, FYNNEI. The CDR3 sequence: CASPQETEAFF. CDR3 DNA: TGTGCCAGCCCACAGGAAACTGAAGCTTTCTTT.